This T cell receptor (beta chain) was recorded in a study of persistence of HIV-infected CD4 T cells. Study details: Donors had been on suppressive ART for a median of 8 years. Blood samples, up to 180 mL, came from multiple time points, except a couple of leukapheresis donors sampled once.

Germline V gene lookup returns CDR1 MDHEN and CDR2 SYDVKM. This CDR3 region has 14 residues. V lost 2 bases to trimming and J lost 6 bases, with 13 bases between them. This clone appeared a few times. Its antigen remains unknown. The stimulus was an HIV-1 Gag 15-mer peptide pool, 1 ug/peptide/mL. CD4+ T cells upregulating both CD40 ligand and CD69 were sorted as responding cells. Donors had CD4+ T cell counts above 400 cells/uL and were CMV-seropositive. The immunoSEQ assay was version 4, run in survey mode. Method: immunoSEQ multiplex PCR; TCRdb's copy keeps in-frame clones and lacks some. The sample gives about 27,000 clones, about 74% of which show up once; about 1.7% is in the top ten.

The chain recombines TRBV28 with TRBJ1-1, with D uncertain. The receptor was derived from an adult man with HIV who was CMV-seropositive. Sequencing was performed on CD4+ T cells sorted from PBMCs after roughly 18-hour stimulation, taken from a patient who received antiretroviral therapy. Here the CDR3 reads CASSLTGFIAEAFF. As DNA, the CDR3 is TGTGCCAGCAGTTTAACTGGGTTTATTGCTGAAGCTTTCTTT.